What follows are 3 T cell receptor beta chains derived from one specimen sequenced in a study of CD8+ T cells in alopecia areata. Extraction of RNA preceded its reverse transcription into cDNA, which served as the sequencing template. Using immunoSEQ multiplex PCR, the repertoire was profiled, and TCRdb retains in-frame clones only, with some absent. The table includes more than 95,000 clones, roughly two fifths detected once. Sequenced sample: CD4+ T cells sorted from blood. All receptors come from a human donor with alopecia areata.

CDR3 bases: TGTGCCAGCAGCAGCAGGGGCCTGAACACTGAAGCTTTCTTT. Protein sequence: CASSSRGLNTEAFF. V is TRBV9 and J is TRBJ1-1; the D gene is possibly TRBD1 (6 bases). The length of the CDR3 is 14 residues. With 4 bases removed from V and 0 bases from J, the gap between germline ends came to 10 bases. Germline CDR1 and CDR2: SGDLS and YYNGEE.

This CDR3 reads CASSPRAGQGYYGYTF. DNA of the CDR3: TGCGCCAGCAGCCCCCGGGCGGGACAGGGTTACTATGGCTACACCTTC. The chain combines TRBV4-1 with TRBJ1-2; 9 nucleotides match TRBD1. The germline CDR1 and CDR2 sequences are MGHRA and YSYEKL. V trimming: 4 bases; J trimming: 3 bases; junction bases outside the gene matches: 9. This CDR3 region has 16 residues.

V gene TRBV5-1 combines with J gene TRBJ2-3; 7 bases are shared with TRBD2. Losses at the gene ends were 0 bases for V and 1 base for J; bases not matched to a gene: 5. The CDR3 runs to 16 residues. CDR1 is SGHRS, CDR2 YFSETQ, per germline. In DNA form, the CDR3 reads TGCGCCAGCAGCTTGGCGGCGGGAGTCGGCACAGATACGCAGTATTTT. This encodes CASSLAAGVGTDTQYF.